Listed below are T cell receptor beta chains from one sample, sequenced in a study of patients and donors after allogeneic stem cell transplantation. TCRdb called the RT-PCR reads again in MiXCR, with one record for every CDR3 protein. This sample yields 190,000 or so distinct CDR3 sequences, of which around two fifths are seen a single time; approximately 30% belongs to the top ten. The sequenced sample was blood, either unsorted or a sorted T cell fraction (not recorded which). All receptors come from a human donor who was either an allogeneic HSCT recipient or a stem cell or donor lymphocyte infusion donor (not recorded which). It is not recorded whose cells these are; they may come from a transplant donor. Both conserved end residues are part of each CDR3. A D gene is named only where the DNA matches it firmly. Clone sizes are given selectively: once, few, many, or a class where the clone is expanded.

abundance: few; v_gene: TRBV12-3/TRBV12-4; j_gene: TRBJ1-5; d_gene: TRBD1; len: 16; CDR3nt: TGTGCCAGCAGTTCGGGACAGGGAGTGGGCAATCAGCCCCAGCATTTT; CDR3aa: CASSSGQGVGNQPQHF
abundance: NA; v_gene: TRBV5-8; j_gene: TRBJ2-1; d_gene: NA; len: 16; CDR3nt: TGTGCCAGCCCTTACTACCTACAGGGTTACTACAATGAGCAGTTCTTC; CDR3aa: CASPYYLQGYYNEQFF
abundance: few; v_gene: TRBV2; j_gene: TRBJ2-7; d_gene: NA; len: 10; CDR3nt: TGTGCCAGCAGGGACGGACGTCAGTACTTC; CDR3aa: CASRDGRQYF
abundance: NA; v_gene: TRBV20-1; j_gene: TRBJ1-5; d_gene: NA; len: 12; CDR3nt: TGCAGTGCTAGGGGTTTGAATCAGCCCCAGCATTTT; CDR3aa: CSARGLNQPQHF
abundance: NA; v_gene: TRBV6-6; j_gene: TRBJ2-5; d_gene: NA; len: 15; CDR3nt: TGTGCCAGCGCCTCCTCCGGGGAGTCTAGGGTGACCCAGTACTTC; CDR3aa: CASASSGESRVTQYF
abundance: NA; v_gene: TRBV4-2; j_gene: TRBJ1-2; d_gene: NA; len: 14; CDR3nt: TGTGCCAGCAGCCAAGCCCAAGACGACTATGGCTACACCTTC; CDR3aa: CASSQAQDDYGYTF
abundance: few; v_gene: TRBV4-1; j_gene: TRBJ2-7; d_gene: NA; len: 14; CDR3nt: TGCGCCAGCAGCCACCTGACAGGACCCTACGAGCAGTACTTC; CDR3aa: CASSHLTGPYEQYF
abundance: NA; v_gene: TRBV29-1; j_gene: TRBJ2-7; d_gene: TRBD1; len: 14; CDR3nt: TGCAGCGTGACGGGACAGGGTATTAGCCACGAGCAGTACTTC; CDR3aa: CSVTGQGISHEQYF
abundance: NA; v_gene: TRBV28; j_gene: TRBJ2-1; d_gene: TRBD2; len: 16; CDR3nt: TGTGCCAGCAGTTGGAGCGGGGGGGCTCCATACAATGAGCAGTTCTTC; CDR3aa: CASSWSGGAPYNEQFF
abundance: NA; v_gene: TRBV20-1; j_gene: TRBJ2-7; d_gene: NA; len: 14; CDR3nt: TGCAGTGCCACTGGAGGGGGGGAATTTTACGAGCAGTACTTC; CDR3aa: CSATGGGEFYEQYF
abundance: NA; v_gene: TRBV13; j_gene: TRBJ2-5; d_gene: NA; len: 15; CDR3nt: TGTGCCAGCAGCTTACGGATAGTACTAGAAGAGACCCAGTACTTC; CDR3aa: CASSLRIVLEETQYF
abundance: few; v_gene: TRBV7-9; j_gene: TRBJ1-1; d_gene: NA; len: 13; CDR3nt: TGTGCCACCCACCGAGGGGGGAACACTGAAGCTTTCTTT; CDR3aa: CATHRGGNTEAFF
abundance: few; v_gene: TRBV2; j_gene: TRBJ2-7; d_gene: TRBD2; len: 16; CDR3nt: TGTGCCAGCAGTGAAGCGGGCGGGAGGGCAACCTACGAGCAGTACTTC; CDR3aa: CASSEAGGRATYEQYF
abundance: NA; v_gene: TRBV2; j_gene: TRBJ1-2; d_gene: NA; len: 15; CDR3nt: TGTGCCAGCAGTGAATACGGGGATCCTAACTATGGCTACACCTTC; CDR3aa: CASSEYGDPNYGYTF
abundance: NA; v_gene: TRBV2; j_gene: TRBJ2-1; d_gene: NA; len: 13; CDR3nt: TGTGCCAGCAGTAGGACGGGGAGCGGTGAGCAGTTCTTC; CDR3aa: CASSRTGSGEQFF
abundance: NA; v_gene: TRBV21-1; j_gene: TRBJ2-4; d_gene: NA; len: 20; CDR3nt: TGTGCCAGCAGCAAAGCATTGGGACTAGCGGGAGGGCCGATCAAAAACATTCAGTACTTC; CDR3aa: CASSKALGLAGGPIKNIQYF
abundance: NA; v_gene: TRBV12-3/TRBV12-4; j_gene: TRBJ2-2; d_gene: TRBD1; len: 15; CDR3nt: TGTGCCAGCAGTTGGGACAGGGGGCTCGGCGGGGAGCTGTTTTTT; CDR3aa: CASSWDRGLGGELFF
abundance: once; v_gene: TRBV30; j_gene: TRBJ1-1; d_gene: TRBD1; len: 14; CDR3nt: TGTGCCCGAACCTCGGGACAGGGGAACACTGAAGCTTTCTTT; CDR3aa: CARTSGQGNTEAFF
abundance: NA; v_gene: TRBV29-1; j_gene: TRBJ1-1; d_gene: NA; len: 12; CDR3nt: TGCAGCGCCCATTCGGGGAACACTGAAGCTTTCTTT; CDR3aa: CSAHSGNTEAFF
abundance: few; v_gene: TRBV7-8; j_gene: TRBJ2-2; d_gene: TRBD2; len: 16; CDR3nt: TGTGCCAGCAGCCCGGGACTAGCGGGAGAGGGATGGGAGCTGTTTTTT; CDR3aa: CASSPGLAGEGWELFF